One T cell receptor beta chain is described in this entry. No antigen is known for it. Germline assignment: CDR1 GTSNPN and CDR2 SVGIG (reference sequence). Losses at the gene ends were 8 bases for V and 2 bases for J; bases not matched to a gene: 10. This CDR3 region has 14 residues. The sample comes from a study of Tregs in tolerant kidney transplant recipients. Study-wide background: An approximately 3-day belatacept mixed lymphocyte reaction, sometimes plus 5-day graft donor restimulation, preceded CD4+CD25+CD127- sorting. General observations from the study: Expanding Tregs on activated donor B cells appeared to best identify donor-specific TCRbeta clones. The small number of patients limits these findings pending further validation.

The repertoire was sequenced with immunoSEQ multiplex PCR; TCRdb's copy has only in-frame clones and lacks some. The sample carries under 45,000 clones, just under 97% recorded once. V and J are TRBV30 and TRBJ1-2; 8 nucleotides line up with TRBD1. This sequence originates from a human donor in good health. Sequenced material: Tregs from blood cultured with allogeneic cells. CDR3 loop: CAGRGRGRNYGYTF. DNA of the CDR3: TGTGCCGGCCGGGGCAGGGGGCGAAACTATGGCTACACCTTC.